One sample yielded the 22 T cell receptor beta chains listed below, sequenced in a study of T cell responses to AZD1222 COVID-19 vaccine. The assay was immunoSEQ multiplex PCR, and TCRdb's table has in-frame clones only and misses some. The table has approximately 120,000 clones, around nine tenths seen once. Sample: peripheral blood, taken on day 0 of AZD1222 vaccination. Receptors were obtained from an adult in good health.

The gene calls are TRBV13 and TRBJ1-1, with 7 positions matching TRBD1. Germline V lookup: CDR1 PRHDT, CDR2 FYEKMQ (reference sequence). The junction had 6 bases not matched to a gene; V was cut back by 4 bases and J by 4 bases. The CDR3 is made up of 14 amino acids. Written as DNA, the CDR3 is TGTGCCAGCAGCTCCACTACAGGGGTCACTGAAGCTTTCTTT. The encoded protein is CASSSTTGVTEAFF.

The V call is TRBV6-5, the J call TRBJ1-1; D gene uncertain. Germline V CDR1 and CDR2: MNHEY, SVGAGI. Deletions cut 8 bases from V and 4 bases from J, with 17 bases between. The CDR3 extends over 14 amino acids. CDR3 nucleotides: TGTGCCAGCGGCTCGGGCGGCACCTTCACTGAAGCTTTCTTT. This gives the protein CASGSGGTFTEAFF.

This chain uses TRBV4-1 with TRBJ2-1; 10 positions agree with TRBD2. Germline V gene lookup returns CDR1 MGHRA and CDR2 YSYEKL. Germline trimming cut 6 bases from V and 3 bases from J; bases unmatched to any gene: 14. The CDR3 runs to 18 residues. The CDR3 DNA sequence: TGCGCCAGCAGGCTCATGGGGGGTGGACTAGCGGACTACAATGAGCAGTTCTTC. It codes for CASRLMGGGLADYNEQFF.

The CDR3 sequence is CASSHVETQYF. In DNA, the CDR3 is TGTGCCAGCAGCCACGTTGAGACCCAGTACTTC. The chain employs TRBV14 and TRBJ2-5; no clear D gene. Germline V gives CDR1 SGHDN, CDR2 FVKESK. V was shortened by 3 bases and J by 5 bases, with 4 bases between the two germline ends. The CDR3 extends over 11 amino acids.

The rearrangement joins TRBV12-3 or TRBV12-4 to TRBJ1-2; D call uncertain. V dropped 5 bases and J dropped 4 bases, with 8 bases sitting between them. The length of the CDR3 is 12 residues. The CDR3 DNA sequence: TGTGCCAGCAGTCAGTCTGTCTATGGCTACACCTTC. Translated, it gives CASSQSVYGYTF.

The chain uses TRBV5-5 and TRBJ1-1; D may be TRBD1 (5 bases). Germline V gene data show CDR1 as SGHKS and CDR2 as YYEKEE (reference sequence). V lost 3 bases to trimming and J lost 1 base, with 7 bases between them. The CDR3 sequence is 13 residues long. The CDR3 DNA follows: TGTGCCAGCAGCTGGGGGGAGAACACTGAAGCTTTCTTT. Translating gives CASSWGENTEAFF.

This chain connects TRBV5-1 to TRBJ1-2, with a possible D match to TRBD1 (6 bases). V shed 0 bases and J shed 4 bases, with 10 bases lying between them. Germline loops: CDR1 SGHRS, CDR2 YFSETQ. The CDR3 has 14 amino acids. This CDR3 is CASSLDREAYGYTF. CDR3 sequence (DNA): TGCGCCAGCAGCTTGGACAGGGAGGCCTATGGCTACACCTTC.

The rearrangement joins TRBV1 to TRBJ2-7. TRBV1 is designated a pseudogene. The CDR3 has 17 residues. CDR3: CTSSHTQGGGSWYEQYV. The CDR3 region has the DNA TGCACCAGCAGCCACACCCAAGGGGGCGGGAGCTGGTACGAGCAGTACGTC.

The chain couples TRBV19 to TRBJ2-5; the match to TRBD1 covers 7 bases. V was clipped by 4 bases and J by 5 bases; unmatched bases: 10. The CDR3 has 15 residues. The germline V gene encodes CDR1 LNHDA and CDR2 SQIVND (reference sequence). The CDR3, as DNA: TGTGCCAGTAGTAATCCAGGGGGAATAGGGGAGACCCAGTACTTC. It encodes CASSNPGGIGETQYF.

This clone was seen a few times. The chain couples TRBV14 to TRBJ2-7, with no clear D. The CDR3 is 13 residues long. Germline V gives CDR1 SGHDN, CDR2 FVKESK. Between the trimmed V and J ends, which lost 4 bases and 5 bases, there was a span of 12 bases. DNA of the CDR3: TGTGCCAGCAGCCTGAACTTAGGACACGAGCAGTACGTC. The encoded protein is CASSLNLGHEQYV.

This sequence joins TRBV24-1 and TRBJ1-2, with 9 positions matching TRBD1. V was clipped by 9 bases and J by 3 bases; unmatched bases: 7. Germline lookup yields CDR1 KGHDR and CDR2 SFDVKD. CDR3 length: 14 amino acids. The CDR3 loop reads CATSLGDRDYGYTF. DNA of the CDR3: TGTGCCACCTCCCTCGGGGACAGGGACTATGGCTACACCTTC.

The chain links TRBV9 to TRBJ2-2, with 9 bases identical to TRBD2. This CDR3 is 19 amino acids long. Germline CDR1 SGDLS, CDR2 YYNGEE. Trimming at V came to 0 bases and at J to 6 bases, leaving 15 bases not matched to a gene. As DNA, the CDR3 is TGTGCCAGCAGCGTAGTTTCCCTCGCGGGGGGGCCATGGTCCGGGGAGCTGTTTTTT. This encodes CASSVVSLAGGPWSGELFF. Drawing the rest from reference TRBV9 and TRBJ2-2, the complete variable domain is DSGVTQTPKHLITATGQRVTLRCSPRSGDLSVYWYQQSLDQGLQFLIQYYNGEERAKGNILERFSAQQFPDLHSELNLSSLELGDSALYFCASSVVSLAGGPWSGELFFGEGSRLTVL.

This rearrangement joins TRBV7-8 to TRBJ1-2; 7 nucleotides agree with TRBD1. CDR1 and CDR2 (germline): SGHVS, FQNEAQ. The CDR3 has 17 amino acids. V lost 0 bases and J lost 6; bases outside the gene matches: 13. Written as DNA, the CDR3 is TGTGCCAGCAGCTTAGCGCCGACAGGGTACCTTCCGGATGGCTACACCTTC. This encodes CASSLAPTGYLPDGYTF.

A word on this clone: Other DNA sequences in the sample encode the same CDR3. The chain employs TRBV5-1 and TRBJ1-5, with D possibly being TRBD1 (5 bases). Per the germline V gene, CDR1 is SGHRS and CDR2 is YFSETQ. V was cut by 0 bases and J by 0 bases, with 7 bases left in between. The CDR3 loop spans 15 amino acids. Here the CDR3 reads CASSLVGDSNQPQHF. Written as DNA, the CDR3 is TGCGCCAGCAGCTTGGTAGGGGATAGCAATCAGCCCCAGCATTTT.

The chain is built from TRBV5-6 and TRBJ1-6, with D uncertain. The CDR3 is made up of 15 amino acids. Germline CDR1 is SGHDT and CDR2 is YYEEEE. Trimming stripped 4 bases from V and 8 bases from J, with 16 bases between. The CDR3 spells CASSPSLDRDSPLHF. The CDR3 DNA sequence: TGTGCCAGCAGCCCATCGTTGGACCGCGATTCACCCCTCCACTTT.

CDR3 nucleotide sequence: TGTGCCAGCAGTTTTGGTAGACAGGGCAGCTCCTACAATGAGCAGTTCTTC. Encoded protein: CASSFGRQGSSYNEQFF. The chain is built from TRBV27 and TRBJ2-1, with TRBD1 matching over 7 bases. The CDR3 has 17 amino acids. With 3 bases clipped from V and 0 bases from J, the junction kept 8 bases outside the gene matches. Germline assignment: CDR1 MNHEY and CDR2 SMNVEV (reference sequence).

Here the CDR3 reads CASSQEGQTHYGYTF. DNA of the CDR3: TGTGCCAGCAGCCAAGAGGGACAGACACACTATGGCTACACCTTC. V gene TRBV4-2 combines with J gene TRBJ1-2, with 7 positions matching TRBD1. CDR3 size: 15 residues. CDR1 and CDR2 from the germline V gene are LGHNA and YNFKEQ. V gave up 0 bases and J gave up 3 bases; unmatched junction bases: 4.

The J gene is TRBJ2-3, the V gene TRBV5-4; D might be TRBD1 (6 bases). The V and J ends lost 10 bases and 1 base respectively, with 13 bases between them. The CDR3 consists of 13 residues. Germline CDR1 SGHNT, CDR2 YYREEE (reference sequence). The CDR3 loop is CAAQGVGTDTQYF. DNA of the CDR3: TGTGCCGCACAGGGTGTGGGCACAGATACGCAGTATTTT.

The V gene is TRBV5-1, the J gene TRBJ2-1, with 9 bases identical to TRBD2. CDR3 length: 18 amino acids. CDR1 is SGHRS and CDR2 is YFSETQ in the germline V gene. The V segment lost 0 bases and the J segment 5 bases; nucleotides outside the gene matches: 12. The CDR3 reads CASSLEVPSGIGDNEQFF. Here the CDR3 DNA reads TGCGCCAGCAGCTTGGAGGTCCCTAGCGGGATTGGGGACAATGAGCAGTTCTTC.

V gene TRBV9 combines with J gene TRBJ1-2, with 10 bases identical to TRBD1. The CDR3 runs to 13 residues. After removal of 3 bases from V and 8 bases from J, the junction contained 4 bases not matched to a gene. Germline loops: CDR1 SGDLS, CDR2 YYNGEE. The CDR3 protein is CASSARDRGGYTF. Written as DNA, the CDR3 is TGTGCCAGCAGCGCGAGGGACAGGGGAGGCTACACCTTC. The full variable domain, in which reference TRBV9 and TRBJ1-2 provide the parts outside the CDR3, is DSGVTQTPKHLITATGQRVTLRCSPRSGDLSVYWYQQSLDQGLQFLIQYYNGEERAKGNILERFSAQQFPDLHSELNLSSLELGDSALYFCASSARDRGGYTFGSGTRLTVV.

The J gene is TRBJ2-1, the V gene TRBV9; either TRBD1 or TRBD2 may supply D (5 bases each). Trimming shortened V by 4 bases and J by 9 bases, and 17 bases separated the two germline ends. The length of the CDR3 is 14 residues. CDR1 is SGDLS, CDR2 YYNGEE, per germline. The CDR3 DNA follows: TGTGCCAGCAGCACGGGGACGAGGTTCGGTGAGCAGTTCTTC. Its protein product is CASSTGTRFGEQFF.

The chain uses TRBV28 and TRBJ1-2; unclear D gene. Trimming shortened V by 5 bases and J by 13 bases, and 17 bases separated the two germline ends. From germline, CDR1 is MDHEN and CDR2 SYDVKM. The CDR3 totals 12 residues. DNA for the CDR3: TGTGCCAGCAGTGCTCCACAGCCCCCCTCCACCTTC. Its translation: CASSAPQPPSTF.